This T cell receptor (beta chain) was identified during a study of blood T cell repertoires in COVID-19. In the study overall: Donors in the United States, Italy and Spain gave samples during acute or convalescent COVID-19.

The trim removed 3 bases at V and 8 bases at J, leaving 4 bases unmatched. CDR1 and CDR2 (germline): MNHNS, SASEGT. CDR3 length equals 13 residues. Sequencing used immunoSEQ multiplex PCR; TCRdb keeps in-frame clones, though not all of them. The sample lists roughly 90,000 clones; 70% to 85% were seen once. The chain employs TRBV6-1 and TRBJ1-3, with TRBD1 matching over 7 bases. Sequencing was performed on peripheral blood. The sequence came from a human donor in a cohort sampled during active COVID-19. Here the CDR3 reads CASSEGQRDTIYF. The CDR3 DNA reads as TGTGCCAGCAGTGAGGGACAGAGGGACACCATATATTTT.